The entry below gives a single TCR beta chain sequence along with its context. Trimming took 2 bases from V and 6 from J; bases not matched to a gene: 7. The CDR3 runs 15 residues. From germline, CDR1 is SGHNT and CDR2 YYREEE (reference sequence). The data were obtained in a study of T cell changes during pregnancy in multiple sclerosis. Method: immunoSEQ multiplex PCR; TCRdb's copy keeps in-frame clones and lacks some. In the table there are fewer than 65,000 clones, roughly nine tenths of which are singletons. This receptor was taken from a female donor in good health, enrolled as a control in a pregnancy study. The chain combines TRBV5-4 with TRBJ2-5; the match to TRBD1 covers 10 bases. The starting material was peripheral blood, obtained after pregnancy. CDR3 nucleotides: TGTGCCAGCAGCTTTACGACAGGGGGCGTACAGACCCAGTACTTC. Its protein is CASSFTTGGVQTQYF.